The text below deals with one T cell receptor beta chain. This clonotype was observed a handful of times. It lacks a known antigen. No clone much larger than this one lies a single base away; base qualities are absent. Germline trimming amounts to 4 bases on V and 7 bases on J, with 8 as the count of junction bases outside the gene matches. CDR1 SQVTM and CDR2 ANQGSEA were looked up in the germline V gene. The CDR3 goes from the cysteine to the phenylalanine over 14 residues. CDR3 DNA only is kept here, 42 bases in frame from base 1. The source of the sample is a study of T cell repertoires in cytomegalovirus infection (dated by TCRdb to the late 2010s). Describing the broader study: Donor HLA type was relevant to the analysis, as public TCR beta signatures indicated carriage of CMV infection together with the matching HLA type. Paper-wide results and their limitations: In both this cohort and an independent roughly 330-donor cohort, the cumulative frequency of public TCR beta family members distinguished carriers of CMV infection plus the relevant HLA type. The ex vivo response was dominated by HLA-C-restricted CMV-specific TCR beta clonotypes, which also provided the single most frequent clonotype in two of eight donors.

Sequencer: Illumina HiSeq 1500. TCRdb reran the public reads through fastp at Q25 and MiXCR, keeping productive beta chains. Every CDR3 protein is listed once, alongside the most common genes and DNA of its rows. The sample profile shows 100,000 or so distinct CDR3 sequences; 23% of them were found once. The top ten constitute about two fifths of the sample. This sequence originates from a human donor in good health (CMV status not recorded). Some clones in this sample may be carry-over from other donors' samples. Sequenced: CD8+ T cells from PBMCs. The chain joins TRBV29-1 to TRBJ2-7; TRBD1 agrees with 12 junctional bases. CDR3 protein: CSVATGTGGGEQYF. DNA sequence: TGCAGCGTTGCTACCGGGACAGGGGGCGGGGAGCAGTACTTC.